The clone carrying this T cell receptor beta chain was found a few times. The data stem from a study of cytomegalovirus exposure and HLA in healthy donors. PCR employed 60 Vbeta and 13 Jbeta primers. Only in-frame clones appear in the TCRdb table, and some are missing; sequencing was by immunoSEQ multiplex PCR. This table has about 100,000 clones, about 76% appearing once. Material: PBMCs. The sequence was obtained from an older woman in good health and CMV-seropositive.

CDR3 nucleotide sequence: TGTGCCAGCAGTTTATGGCGGCAGGGGGAGACTGAAGCTTTCTTT. As protein: CASSLWRQGETEAFF. The chain has TRBV28 and TRBJ1-1; 7 bases align to TRBD1. The CDR3 contains 15 residues. V shed 0 bases and J 5 bases; nucleotides not matched to a gene: 6. Germline CDR1 is MDHEN and CDR2 is SYDVKM.